This T cell receptor (beta chain) was captured in a study of shared clonotypes between healthy human individuals. Data came from immunoSEQ multiplex PCR; TCRdb stores just in-frame clones and leaves some out. The profile shows about 2,100,000 clones, roughly 91% of them singletons. Selected positively for CCR7 and CD45RO-negative, naive CD8 cells excluded terminally differentiated effector memory CD45RA+ cells. The length of the CDR3 is 14 residues. V dropped 5 bases and J dropped 4; count of bases not matched to a gene: 2. Per the germline V gene, CDR1 is SGHAT and CDR2 is FQNNGV. The sequence came from a man between 18 and 35 years old in good health. Some clones in this sample may be carry-over from other donors' samples. The chain is built from TRBV11-2 and TRBJ2-1; 10 positions match TRBD2. The sample consisted of naive CD8+ T cells from PBMCs. CDR3 protein: CASSPSGSYNEQFF. DNA of the CDR3: TGTGCCAGCAGCCCTAGCGGGAGTTACAATGAGCAGTTCTTC.